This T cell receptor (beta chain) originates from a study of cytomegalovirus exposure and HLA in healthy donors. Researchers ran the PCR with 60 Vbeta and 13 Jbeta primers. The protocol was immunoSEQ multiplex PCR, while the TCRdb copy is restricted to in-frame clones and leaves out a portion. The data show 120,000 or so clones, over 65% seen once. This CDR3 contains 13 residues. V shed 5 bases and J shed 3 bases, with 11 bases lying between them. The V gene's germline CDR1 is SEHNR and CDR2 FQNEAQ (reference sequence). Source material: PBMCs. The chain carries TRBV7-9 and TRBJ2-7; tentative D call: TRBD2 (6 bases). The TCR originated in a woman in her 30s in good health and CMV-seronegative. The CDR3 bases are TGTGCCAGCAGCGCGGGGACCATCTACGAGCAGTACTTC. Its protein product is CASSAGTIYEQYF.